Given below is one T cell receptor (beta chain) in context. This clone's antigen is unknown. No quality values exist for individual bases; no much larger clone is one base distant. Amplification of TCR beta CDR3 regions was carried out from RNA transcripts. A first-round RT-PCR of the TCR CDR3 used the HTBI primer set with the Qiagen OneStep RT-PCR kit. Libraries were constructed in a second round of multiplex PCR, after which size selection and purification were carried out. Libraries were sequenced paired-end with 100 bp reads on an Illumina HiSeq2000. The paper's processing steps were these. Raw data were processed with SOAPnuke, discarding reads with adapters, uncalled bases, mean Phred below 15, or no exact constant-primer or identifier match. COPE v1.2.5 was used to merge the high-quality paired reads, and each unique nucleotide sequence was defined as a clonotype. MiTCR v1.1 was used to align clonotypes to the IMGT TRBV, TRBD and TRBJ reference segments. The analysis was restricted to V-J combinations with a frequency above 0.0001, which together covered approximately 99% of the repertoires. A TCS score was defined as the ratio between F50 (clonal expansion) and ExV (chaos), using BLOSUM62-based TCRdist between CDR3 peptides within each V-J. Welch's t-statistics and random forest reduced 500 to 550 V-J features to roughly 13, which were used in a naive Bayes classifier (R e1071). TCRdb trimmed public reads at Q25 via fastp, called clones via MiXCR and kept in-frame beta chains. Rows merge per CDR3 protein into single entries with the most common DNA and genes. The V and J calls come from TCRdb's annotation, not from the publication. In all, the sample holds approximately 420,000 distinct CDR3 sequences, and roughly 13% of those were seen once. Less than 6.5% of the sample is in the top ten clones.

Graves' hyperthyroidism was defined as stable when no progression to ophthalmopathy occurred over 18 months of follow-up. Hyperthyroidism patients were aged 18 to 65 years and newly diagnosed, with disease duration of less than 2 months. Any patient with an uncontrolled infection, another autoimmune disease, pregnancy or lactation was excluded. Diagnoses relied on clinical symptoms, serum thyroxine and TRAb, thyroid ultrasound and orbital computed tomography. Ficoll-Paque density gradient centrifugation was used to isolate PBMCs from under 11 ml of fresh peripheral blood. Total RNA was extracted using Trizol reagent, and RNA quality was assessed on an Agilent 2100 Bioanalyzer. The data were taken from a study of T cells in Graves' hyperthyroidism and ophthalmopathy (dated by TCRdb to between 2018 and 2021). General notes on the study: Peripheral blood was collected at initial diagnosis, before any treatment. TCR V-J signatures able to tell the groups apart were searched for in a discovery cohort of around 95 patients, of whom more than 40 had Graves' ophthalmopathy and 57 had stable Graves' hyperthyroidism. Prospective prediction of ophthalmopathy was tested in an independent validation cohort consisting of roughly 19 hyperthyroidism patients and 15 to 17 patients who later progressed to ophthalmopathy. The roughly 90 discovery patients were divided at random into training and test sets in a 7:3 ratio. In several Graves' hyperthyroidism patients, the study also compared T-cell repertoires from thyroid tissue with T-cell repertoires from blood. Following sampling, methimazole starting at 30 mg daily was given to hyperthyroidism patients, and high-dose intravenous methylprednisolone was given to ophthalmopathy patients. According to the paper, TCR Vbeta CDR3 sequencing was carried out on some 140 peripheral blood samples, which came from over 40 ophthalmopathy, about 75 hyperthyroidism and roughly 17 progressor patients. Summary of the overall study and its limitations: During validation, the model predicted progression to ophthalmopathy a median of around 7 months ahead of onset, with approximately 71% sensitivity and about 72% specificity. Most expanded thyroid clonotypes (frequency above 0.001) were also found in blood, which suggests that blood repertoires may mirror thyroid immune responses. No statistical method was used to set the sample size in advance, and investigators knew the group allocation. In cross-validation, a model built on a 13 V-J signature told ophthalmopathy apart from stable hyperthyroidism with 85% to 90% sensitivity and 81% to 82% specificity, and in testing the same model reached 80%/75%.

Looking up the germline V gene yields CDR1 SGHRS and CDR2 YFSETQ. Taken from cysteine to phenylalanine, the CDR3 has 15 residues. The only DNA kept is the CDR3, 45 bases in frame from the first base. V loses 4 bases at its end and J loses 5 bases; junction bases beyond the gene matches: 4. The clonotype was recovered from a woman in her late teens or twenties with Graves' hyperthyroidism. The sample consisted of blood. This chain is built from TRBV5-1 and TRBJ2-2; TRBD1 aligns with 11 central bases. The nucleotides are TGCGCCAGCAGCCGGACAGGGGGCGCGACCGGGGAGCTGTTTTTT. This translates into CASSRTGGATGELFF. The variable domain in full, with residues beyond the CDR3 obtained from the reference TRBV5-1 and TRBJ2-2 genes, is KAGVTQTPRYLIKTRGQQVTLSCSPISGHRSVSWYQQTPGQGLQFLFEYFSETQRNKGNFPGRFSGRQFSNSRSEMNVSTLELGDSALYLCASSRTGGATGELFFGEGSRLTVL.